Reported below is one T cell receptor beta chain. Its specificity is unknown. Donors counted as nominally healthy when sampled, yet unrecorded immune exposures were likely. The ends lost 6 bases at V and 2 bases at J; junction bases unmatched: 7. In germline, CDR1 is KGHSH, CDR2 LQKENI. CDR3 length: 14 residues. The sample originates from a study of cytomegalovirus exposure and HLA in healthy donors. Overall study: A prior study identified 110 million or so unique TCR beta sequences from about 179 million T cells.

Notes on the study in general: Accurate HLA-A and HLA-B prediction from TCR beta sequences was reported for most subjects. Productive rates of about 87% or about 30% were seen for most TCR beta V segments in an earlier analysis.

This PCR relied on a set of 60 Vbeta primers and 13 Jbeta primers. The method was immunoSEQ multiplex PCR; TCRdb's version includes in-frame clones alone and lacks a portion of them. The data show over 150,000 clones, around four fifths seen once. The V and J genes are TRBV18 and TRBJ2-7, with 7 bases lining up with TRBD1. This sequence originates from a man aged 50 to 60 in good health and CMV-seropositive. Sequencing input: PBMCs. CDR3 protein: CASSPGTVPYEQYF. CDR3 nucleotides: TGTGCCAGCTCGCCCGGGACAGTCCCCTACGAGCAGTACTTC.